Listed below are T cell receptor beta chains from one sample, sequenced in a study of T cells after yellow fever vaccination. Each CDR3 protein gets one entry after TCRdb re-called the 5' RACE reads with MiXCR. The sample has some 560,000 distinct CDR3 sequences, approximately 16% seen once; the top ten hold about 18%. The sequences come from PBMCs, collected around 5 days after the first yellow fever vaccination. These receptors came from a man between 18 and 35 years old who received the YFV17D yellow fever vaccine. Both conserved end residues are part of each CDR3. Each record gives: J gene, clone size, V gene, D gene, CDR3 protein, CDR3 DNA. A D gene is named only where the DNA matches it firmly. A row's size may be missing; if present it is once, few, many or a size class.

TRBJ2-3	NA	TRBV5-1	NA	CASSLDLRAMDTQYF	TGCGCCAGCAGCTTGGATTTGAGGGCAATGGATACGCAGTATTTT
TRBJ2-5	NA	TRBV20-1	NA	CSARDEGKTQYF	TGCAGTGCTAGAGACGAGGGGAAGACCCAGTACTTC
TRBJ1-2	NA	TRBV4-1	NA	CASSQTRDYGYTF	TGCGCCAGCAGCCAAACTAGAGACTATGGCTACACCTTC
TRBJ2-2	NA	TRBV9	NA	CASSVVSVPNTGELFF	TGTGCCAGCAGCGTAGTGTCAGTCCCGAACACCGGGGAGCTGTTTTTT
TRBJ2-2	few	TRBV11-2	NA	CASTPRGWGTGELFF	TGTGCCAGCACCCCCCGGGGATGGGGCACCGGGGAGCTGTTTTTT
TRBJ1-5	few	TRBV12-3/TRBV12-4	TRBD1	CASSLGARGDQPQHF	TGTGCCAGCAGTTTAGGGGCCAGGGGGGATCAGCCCCAGCATTTT
TRBJ2-3	few	TRBV3-1	NA	CASSLRRGPGDTQYF	TGTGCCAGCAGCCTCCGAAGGGGACCGGGAGATACGCAGTATTTT
TRBJ1-5	few	TRBV15	NA	CATSRGDSNQPQHF	TGTGCCACCAGCAGAGGGGACTCCAATCAGCCCCAGCATTTT
TRBJ2-3	few	TRBV3-1	TRBD2	CASSSALAGGTDTQYF	TGTGCCAGCAGCTCCGCCCTGGCGGGGGGGACAGATACGCAGTATTTT
TRBJ2-1	NA	TRBV9	NA	CASSVFPRASDEQFF	TGTGCCAGCAGCGTATTTCCCCGGGCCTCGGATGAGCAGTTCTTC
TRBJ2-2	many	TRBV12-3/TRBV12-4	NA	CASRRGSTGELFF	TGTGCCAGCAGGCGGGGTTCTACCGGGGAGCTGTTTTTT
TRBJ1-5	few	TRBV27	NA	CASSLLTGGNQPQHF	TGTGCCAGCAGTTTACTAACCGGGGGCAATCAGCCCCAGCATTTT
TRBJ1-1	few	TRBV20-1	NA	CSARDPRGVGTEAFF	TGCAGTGCTAGAGATCCGCGGGGGGTAGGGACTGAAGCTTTCTTT
TRBJ2-1	NA	TRBV19	NA	CASAPGSFYNEQFF	TGTGCCAGTGCTCCAGGGTCTTTTTACAATGAGCAGTTCTTC
TRBJ1-2	NA	TRBV7-2	TRBD1	CASSYRTGGRGYTF	TGTGCCAGCAGCTACAGGACAGGGGGACGTGGCTACACCTTC
TRBJ1-4	NA	TRBV19	NA	CASTTTRSNEKLFF	TGTGCCAGTACTACCACCCGGTCTAATGAAAAACTGTTTTTT
TRBJ1-1	NA	TRBV5-1	NA	CASSPEGEHQSAFF	TGCGCCAGCAGCCCGGAGGGGGAGCATCAGTCGGCTTTCTTT
TRBJ1-1	NA	TRBV7-9	NA	CASSRKGAPEAFF	TGTGCCAGCAGTCGCAAAGGAGCCCCCGAAGCTTTCTTT
TRBJ1-2	NA	TRBV6-5	TRBD1	CASSYSPGQGVEGYTF	TGTGCCAGCAGTTACTCTCCGGGACAGGGGGTGGAAGGCTACACCTTC
TRBJ2-3	few	TRBV5-1	NA	CASSLDRQRFYTDTQYF	TGCGCCAGCAGCTTGGATAGACAGAGGTTTTACACAGATACGCAGTATTTT
TRBJ2-2	few	TRBV5-6	TRBD1	CASSSTGWDTGELFF	TGTGCCAGCAGCTCGACAGGGTGGGACACCGGGGAGCTGTTTTTT
TRBJ2-7	NA	TRBV5-5	NA	CTSSLTHGSFYEQYF	TGTACCAGCAGCCTGACACACGGGAGTTTCTACGAGCAGTACTTC
TRBJ2-3	few	TRBV16	NA	CASSQRTSGTQYF	TGTGCCAGCAGTCAACGGACCTCCGGTACGCAGTATTTT
TRBJ1-5	few	TRBV20-1	NA	CSARGGTNQPQHF	TGCAGTGCTAGAGGGGGTACGAATCAGCCCCAGCATTTT
TRBJ1-4	few	TRBV4-1	NA	CASTHPGRANEKLFF	TGCGCCAGCACCCATCCGGGCAGGGCTAATGAAAAACTGTTTTTT
TRBJ2-7	NA	TRBV30	NA	CAWSWAGEQYF	TGTGCCTGGAGCTGGGCGGGAGAGCAGTACTTC
TRBJ2-5	NA	TRBV15	TRBD1	CATSFRDREKTQYF	TGTGCCACCAGCTTCCGGGACAGGGAAAAGACCCAGTACTTC
TRBJ2-2	many	TRBV6-4	NA	CASSEGDTGELFF	TGTGCCAGCAGTGAAGGGGACACCGGGGAGCTGTTTTTT
TRBJ1-5	few	TRBV12-3/TRBV12-4	TRBD1	CASSLGQGLDQPQHF	TGTGCCAGCAGTTTGGGACAGGGGTTGGATCAGCCCCAGCATTTT
TRBJ2-1	NA	TRBV4-1	TRBD2	CASSQPSGGAYEQFF	TGCGCCAGCAGCCAACCTAGCGGGGGGGCATATGAGCAGTTCTTC
TRBJ1-2	NA	TRBV7-9	NA	CASSAPGSNYGYTF	TGTGCCAGCAGCGCCCCCGGGTCAAACTATGGCTACACCTTC
TRBJ2-5	NA	TRBV6-2/TRBV6-3	NA	CASSPERETQYF	TGTGCCAGCAGCCCTGAGCGAGAGACCCAGTACTTC
TRBJ2-1	NA	TRBV5-1	TRBD2	CASTQRGGLSNEQFF	TGCGCCAGCACCCAACGGGGGGGGTTGAGTAATGAGCAGTTCTTC
TRBJ1-6	NA	TRBV7-9	NA	CASSAITGDPLHF	TGTGCCAGCAGCGCCATCACCGGGGACCCCCTCCACTTT
TRBJ2-6	few	TRBV4-3	NA	CASSQEGRTTGANVLTF	TGCGCCAGCAGCCAAGAGGGAAGAACTACTGGGGCCAACGTCCTGACTTTC
TRBJ2-3	NA	TRBV5-6	TRBD2	CASWGGEGADTQYF	TGTGCCAGCTGGGGGGGGGAGGGTGCAGATACGCAGTATTTT
TRBJ2-2	few	TRBV5-1	NA	CASSLVEHSNTGELFF	TGCGCCAGCAGCTTGGTGGAGCACTCTAACACCGGGGAGCTGTTTTTT
TRBJ1-5	NA	TRBV12-3/TRBV12-4	NA	CASTGTNSNQPQHF	TGTGCCAGCACCGGGACCAATAGCAATCAGCCCCAGCATTTT
TRBJ2-4	few	TRBV25-1	NA	CASSGANKNIQYF	TGTGCCAGCAGTGGAGCGAACAAAAACATTCAGTACTTC
TRBJ2-4	NA	TRBV7-2	NA	CASSFSGNLAKNIQYF	TGTGCCAGCAGCTTCTCAGGGAACCTAGCCAAAAACATTCAGTACTTC
TRBJ1-2	few	TRBV30	TRBD1	CAWSPGQRGYTF	TGTGCCTGGAGTCCGGGACAGCGTGGCTACACCTTC
TRBJ2-7	few	TRBV6-1	NA	CASSQSRGSNEQYF	TGTGCCAGCAGTCAATCTAGGGGGTCGAACGAGCAGTACTTC
TRBJ2-6	few	TRBV20-1	NA	CSASLGGANVLTF	TGCAGTGCTAGCCTCGGTGGGGCCAACGTCCTGACTTTC
TRBJ2-5	many	TRBV14	NA	CASKETQYF	TGTGCCAGCAAAGAGACCCAGTACTTC
TRBJ1-3	NA	TRBV7-2	NA	CASHGLSSGNTIYF	TGTGCCAGCCATGGGTTATCTTCCGGAAACACCATATATTTT
TRBJ2-1	NA	TRBV7-2	TRBD1	CASSLGDRDYEQFF	TGTGCCAGCAGCTTGGGGGACAGGGACTATGAGCAGTTCTTC
TRBJ2-5	NA	TRBV7-2	TRBD2	CASTPPGLPKETQYF	TGTGCCAGCACCCCGCCGGGACTACCTAAAGAGACCCAGTACTTC
TRBJ2-1	few	TRBV14	NA	CASSQLGPSNNEQFF	TGTGCCAGCAGCCAATTAGGCCCTTCTAACAATGAGCAGTTCTTC
TRBJ1-5	NA	TRBV12-3/TRBV12-4	NA	CASSITTYQPQHF	TGTGCCAGCAGTATCACGACTTATCAGCCCCAGCATTTT
TRBJ1-6	NA	TRBV12-3/TRBV12-4	NA	CASRSSDSPLHF	TGTGCCAGCAGATCCTCAGATTCACCCCTCCACTTT
TRBJ1-5	few	TRBV3-1	NA	CASSQDTGRYQPQHF	TGTGCCAGCAGCCAAGATACGGGCAGGTATCAGCCCCAGCATTTT
TRBJ2-1	NA	TRBV27	TRBD2	CASSLLRGSSYNEQFF	TGTGCCAGCAGTTTATTGCGGGGGAGCTCCTACAATGAGCAGTTCTTC
TRBJ2-1	NA	TRBV4-2	TRBD2	CASSQATYLAGGLNEQFF	TGTGCCAGCAGCCAAGCCACTTACCTAGCGGGGGGGCTCAATGAGCAGTTCTTC